Listed below are T cell receptor beta chains from one sample, sequenced in a study of T cell responses to AZD1222 COVID-19 vaccine. Sequencing used immunoSEQ multiplex PCR; TCRdb keeps in-frame clones, though not all of them. The sample consists of some 110,000 clones, 70% to 90% of them appearing once. Sequences were derived from peripheral blood, sampled on day 0 of AZD1222 vaccination. Receptors were obtained from an adult in good health. Both conserved end residues are part of each CDR3. D genes are given only for firm matches. Size is omitted from some rows. Given values are once, few, many or a class for expanded clones.

J,V,size,D,CDR3,DNA
TRBJ2-5,TRBV3-1/TRBV3-2,.,.,CASTRGGWQETQYF,TGTGCCAGCACTAGGGGAGGTTGGCAAGAGACCCAGTACTTC
TRBJ2-3,TRBV3-1/TRBV3-2,.,TRBD2,CASSQGGSGFSTDTQYF,TGTGCCAGCAGCCAAGGGGGTAGCGGGTTTAGCACAGATACGCAGTATTTT
TRBJ2-1,TRBV9,.,.,CASSPLPRDLGFF,TGTGCCAGCAGCCCCCTCCCCCGGGACTTGGGGTTCTTC
TRBJ2-1,TRBV14,.,.,CASSQDRWSSYNEQFF,TGTGCCAGCAGCCAAGATCGATGGAGCTCCTACAATGAGCAGTTCTTC
TRBJ2-7,TRBV19,.,TRBD1,CASTHRTGSYEQYF,TGTGCCTCCACCCATCGGACAGGCTCCTACGAGCAGTACTTC
TRBJ1-5,TRBV18,.,.,CASSLPSGEPQHF,TGTGCCAGCTCACTCCCCTCGGGGGAGCCCCAGCATTTT
TRBJ1-2,TRBV7-2,once,TRBD1,CASSYFPGQGSYGYTF,TGTGCCAGCAGCTACTTTCCGGGACAGGGGAGCTATGGCTACACCTTC
TRBJ1-2,TRBV2,.,.,CASSESQNYGYTF,TGTGCCAGCAGTGAGAGTCAGAATTATGGCTACACCTTC
TRBJ2-3,TRBV28,.,.,CASMSGAWDTDTQYF,TGTGCCAGCATGAGTGGAGCTTGGGACACAGATACGCAGTATTTT
TRBJ1-4,TRBV21-1,.,.,CASSKGRVSGTNEKLFF,TGTGCCAGCAGCAAAGGCAGGGTTTCGGGGACTAATGAAAAACTGTTTTTT
TRBJ1-2,TRBV20-1,once,.,CSAFGNYGYTF,TGCAGTGCTTTTGGGAACTATGGCTACACCTTC
TRBJ2-2,TRBV7-9,.,.,CASSPGADTGELFF,TGTGCCAGCAGCCCCGGGGCGGACACCGGGGAGCTGTTTTTT
TRBJ2-2,TRBV10-2,.,.,CASRQGSGELFF,TGCGCCAGCAGACAGGGTAGCGGGGAGCTGTTTTTT
TRBJ2-7,TRBV7-9,.,.,CASSPWPYEQYF,TGTGCCAGCAGTCCATGGCCGTACGAGCAGTACTTC
TRBJ2-1,TRBV5-4,.,TRBD2,CASSFSRTSGGNEQFF,TGTGCCAGCAGCTTTTCTCGGACTAGCGGGGGCAATGAGCAGTTCTTC
TRBJ1-2,TRBV6-2/TRBV6-3,.,TRBD1,CASSYSAGGYGYTF,TGTGCCAGCAGTTACTCTGCAGGGGGCTATGGCTACACCTTC
TRBJ2-4,TRBV6-2/TRBV6-3,.,TRBD2,CASSYGTSGGIQYF,TGTGCCAGCAGTTACGGGACTAGCGGGGGCATTCAGTACTTC
TRBJ2-7,TRBV19,.,.,CASSKKGTAYEQYF,TGTGCCAGTAGTAAAAAAGGGACTGCCTACGAGCAGTACTTC
TRBJ2-3,TRBV6-5,once,TRBD1,CASRGQGTHEATQYF,TGTGCCAGCAGAGGACAGGGGACCCATGAAGCGACGCAGTATTTT
TRBJ2-7,TRBV11-2,.,TRBD2,CASSLVAGGEQYF,TGTGCCAGCAGCTTAGTTGCGGGAGGGGAGCAGTACTTC
TRBJ1-4,TRBV28,.,TRBD1,CASSLSGQGDEKLFF,TGTGCCAGCAGTTTATCTGGACAGGGGGATGAAAAACTGTTTTTT
TRBJ2-7,TRBV5-1,once,.,CASSPGTSYYEQYF,TGCGCCAGCAGCCCCGGGACCTCCTACTACGAGCAGTACTTC
TRBJ2-3,TRBV10-3,.,.,CAISGKFPSTDTQYF,TGTGCCATCAGTGGAAAGTTCCCAAGCACAGATACGCAGTATTTT